This T cell receptor (beta chain) was documented in a study of molecular identifiers for immune sequencing clone quantification. Trimming removed 3 bases from V and 10 bases from J; junction bases left unmatched: 7. The CDR3 totals 16 residues. A CD8+CD4-CCR7+CD45RA+ phenotype served as the sorting definition for naive CD8 T cells. Each CDR3 protein gets one entry after TCRdb re-called the PCR reads with MiXCR. The repertoire consists of about 510,000 distinct CDR3 sequences, with 25% occurring once and the leading ten covering around 0.76%. The sample consisted of naive CD8+ T cells from blood, with Jurkat cell RNA spiked in. Specified subset: FACS-sorted CD8+CD4-CCR7+CD45RA+ naive T cells. The receptor was isolated from a human donor in good health. Some libraries in this study had Jurkat cell RNA spiked in. The V gene is TRBV12-3 or TRBV12-4, the J gene TRBJ2-3, with TRBD2 identical over 16 bases. CDR3: CASSLGLAGGNPPQYF. Here the CDR3 DNA reads TGTGCCAGCAGTTTGGGACTAGCGGGAGGGAACCCTCCGCAGTATTTT.